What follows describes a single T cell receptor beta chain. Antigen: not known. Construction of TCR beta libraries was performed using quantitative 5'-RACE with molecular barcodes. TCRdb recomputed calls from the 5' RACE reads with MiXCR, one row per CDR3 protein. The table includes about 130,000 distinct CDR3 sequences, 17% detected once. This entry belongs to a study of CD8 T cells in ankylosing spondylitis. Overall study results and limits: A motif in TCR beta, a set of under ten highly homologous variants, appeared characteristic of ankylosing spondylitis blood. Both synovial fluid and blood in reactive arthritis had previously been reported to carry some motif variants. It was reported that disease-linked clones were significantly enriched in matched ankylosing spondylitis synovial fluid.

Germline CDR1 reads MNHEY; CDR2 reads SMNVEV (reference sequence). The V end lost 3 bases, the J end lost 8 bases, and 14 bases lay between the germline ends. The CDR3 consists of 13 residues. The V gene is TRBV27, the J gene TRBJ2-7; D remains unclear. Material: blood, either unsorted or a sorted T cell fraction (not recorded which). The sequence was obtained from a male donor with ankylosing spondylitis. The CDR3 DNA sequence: TGTGCCAGCAGTTTGGTGCGCGGTGGTAAGCAGTACTTC. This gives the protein CASSLVRGGKQYF.